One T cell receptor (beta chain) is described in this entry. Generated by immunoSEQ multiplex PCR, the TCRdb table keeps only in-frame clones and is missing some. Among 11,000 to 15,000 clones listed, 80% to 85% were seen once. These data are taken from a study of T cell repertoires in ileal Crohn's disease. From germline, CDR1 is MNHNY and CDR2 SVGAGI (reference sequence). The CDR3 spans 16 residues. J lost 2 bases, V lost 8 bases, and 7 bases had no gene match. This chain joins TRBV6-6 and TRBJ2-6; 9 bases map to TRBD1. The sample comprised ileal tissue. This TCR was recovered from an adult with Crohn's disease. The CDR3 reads CASCIQGATGANVLTF. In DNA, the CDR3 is TGTGCCAGCTGTATACAGGGGGCGACTGGGGCCAACGTCCTGACTTTC.